The 31 T cell receptor beta chains reported below all come from one sample, sequenced in a study of blood T cell repertoires in COVID-19. Assay: immunoSEQ multiplex PCR; the TCRdb copy retains only in-frame clones and omits some. This sample has about 40,000 clones, with about 91% found just once. The material sequenced was peripheral blood. The receptors here all came from a woman between 25 and 40 years old in a cohort sampled during active COVID-19.

The chain carries TRBV27 and TRBJ1-2; 8 bases match TRBD1. Trimming removed 8 bases from V and 10 bases from J; junction bases left unmatched: 9. Per germline, CDR1 MNHEY and CDR2 SMNVEV (reference sequence). This CDR3 has 12 residues. CDR3 residues: CASRGQGLVYTF. For the CDR3, the DNA is TGTGCCAGCCGCGGACAGGGCTTAGTCTACACCTTC.

The genes are TRBV29-1 and TRBJ1-3; TRBD1 aligns across 7 bases. This CDR3 is built from 10 residues. Germline trimming cut 8 bases from V and 8 bases from J; bases unmatched to any gene: 3. Germline V gene sequence: CDR1 SQVTM, CDR2 ANQGSEA. CDR3 in DNA: TGCAGCCCAGGGGGACACACCATATATTTT. Its translation: CSPGGHTIYF.

The V and J genes are TRBV29-1 and TRBJ2-3; TRBD2 agrees at 10 bases. This CDR3 has 14 amino acids. V lost 7 bases and J lost 2; bases outside the gene matches: 6. Looked up from germline, CDR1 is SQVTM and CDR2 is ANQGSEA. The CDR3 sequence: CSGRLAGYTDTQYF. In nucleotides, the CDR3 is TGCAGCGGCCGACTAGCGGGTTACACAGATACGCAGTATTTT.

CDR3 in amino acids: CASSVSRSNSGNTIYF. In DNA form, the CDR3 reads TGTGCCAGCAGCGTCTCCAGGTCCAACTCTGGAAACACCATATATTTT. V usage is TRBV9 and J usage is TRBJ1-3; D is uncertain. Trimming stripped 2 bases from V and 0 bases from J, with 12 bases between. The CDR3 sequence is 16 residues long. CDR1 is SGDLS and CDR2 is YYNGEE in the germline V gene.

The CDR3 nucleotides read TGTGCCAGCAGCCGTCGGACAGTTGTGCAACTTTCCTCTGGCTACACCTTC. Translating it yields CASSRRTVVQLSSGYTF. The chain carries TRBV11-2 and TRBJ1-2, with a possible D match to TRBD1 (6 bases). The CDR3 consists of 17 residues. Germline lookup yields CDR1 SGHAT and CDR2 FQNNGV. V lost 5 bases and J 7 bases, leaving 26 bases between the germline ends.

The J gene is TRBJ2-5, the V gene TRBV7-2; tentative D call: TRBD1 (6 bases). Germline V lookup: CDR1 SGHTA, CDR2 FQGNSA. The CDR3 contains 15 residues. V was shortened by 1 base and J by 1 base, with 10 bases between the two germline ends. CDR3: CASSLVGTTQETQYF. The CDR3 DNA reads TGTGCCAGCAGCTTAGTCGGGACAACCCAAGAGACCCAGTACTTC.

The chain is built from TRBV18 and TRBJ2-2; D might be TRBD1 (6 bases). V was pared by 2 bases and J by 0 bases, with 7 bases between. Germline V gene sequence: CDR1 KGHSH, CDR2 LQKENI. The CDR3 totals 15 residues. The CDR3 protein is CASSPRGTNTGELFF. CDR3 coding DNA: TGTGCCAGCTCACCAAGGGGGACGAACACCGGGGAGCTGTTTTTT.

V gene TRBV19 combines with J gene TRBJ1-4; D is possibly TRBD1 (6 bases). This CDR3 has 14 residues. Germline-derived CDR1 and CDR2 are LNHDA and SQIVND (reference sequence). Trimming shortened V by 3 bases and J by 4 bases, and 9 bases separated the two germline ends. The CDR3 is CASSIRTVNEKLFF. DNA of the CDR3: TGTGCCAGTAGTATCAGGACAGTTAATGAAAAACTGTTTTTT.

This clone has a handful of counts. The chain joins TRBV7-3 to TRBJ2-2; a weak D match, TRBD2 (5 bases). The V end lost 6 bases, the J end lost 10 bases, and 9 bases lay between the germline ends. Germline CDR1 reads SGHTA; CDR2 reads FQGTGA. The CDR3 has 11 residues. The CDR3 DNA sequence: TGTGCCAGCAGACTAGGGCCGGAGCTGTTTTTT. It yields the protein CASRLGPELFF.

This clone was seen a handful of times. The chain carries TRBV5-6 and TRBJ1-5, with TRBD1 matching over 10 bases. Germline trimming cut 4 bases from V and 6 bases from J; bases unmatched to any gene: 4. The CDR3 has 14 amino acids. Germline values: CDR1 SGHDT, CDR2 YYEEEE. As DNA, the CDR3 is TGTGCCAGCAGCACGACAGGGGGCGGTCAGCCCCAGCATTTT. This sequence encodes CASSTTGGGQPQHF.

This sequence joins TRBV11-3 and TRBJ1-1; D not resolved. The germline CDR1 and CDR2 sequences are SGHNT and YENEEA. Trimming took 2 bases from V and 2 from J, leaving 6 bases between them. This CDR3 contains 13 residues. This chain's CDR3 is CASSLTTNTEAFF. CDR3 DNA: TGTGCCAGCAGCTTAACTACAAACACTGAAGCTTTCTTT.

DNA for the CDR3: TGTGCCAGCAGCTTCCTCCGGACAGGGAGGGGAAACACCATATATTTT. Translation: CASSFLRTGRGNTIYF. The chain employs TRBV7-3 and TRBJ1-3; TRBD1 aligns across 8 bases. The junction had 8 bases not matched to a gene; V was cut back by 3 bases and J by 4 bases. This CDR3 is 16 amino acids long. The germline CDR1 and CDR2 sequences are SGHTA and FQGTGA.

This clone appeared once. V and J are TRBV30 and TRBJ2-1, with D possibly TRBD1 on 6 matching bases. The CDR3 has 15 amino acids. The germline V and J ends were trimmed by 1 base and 0 bases, with 10 bases remaining between them. Germline CDR1 reads GTSNPN; CDR2 reads SVGIG (reference sequence). The CDR3 protein is CAWSARGNSYNEQFF. The CDR3 DNA follows: TGTGCCTGGAGTGCAAGGGGGAACTCCTACAATGAGCAGTTCTTC.

V is TRBV7-9 and J is TRBJ2-3, with D tentatively TRBD1 (6 bases). Trimming shortened V by 4 bases and J by 4 bases, and 18 bases separated the two germline ends. The CDR3 length is 16 residues. Germline assignment: CDR1 SEHNR and CDR2 FQNEAQ (reference sequence). Here the CDR3 reads CASSSSGTFSPDTQYF. The CDR3 DNA reads as TGTGCCAGCAGCTCCTCCGGGACATTTAGCCCAGATACGCAGTATTTT. Supplemented by reference TRBV7-9 and TRBJ2-3, the full variable domain reads DTGVSQNPRHKITKRGQNVTFRCDPISEHNRLYWYRQTLGQGPEFLTYFQNEAQLEKSRLLSDRFSAERPKGSFSTLEIQRTEQGDSAMYLCASSSSGTFSPDTQYFGPGTRLTVL.

The chain uses TRBV3-1 (or the pseudogene TRBV3-2) and TRBJ2-2; 11 nucleotides agree with TRBD2. CDR3 length: 16 amino acids. With 2 bases clipped from V and 7 bases from J, the junction kept 6 bases outside the gene matches. Germline V gives CDR1 LGHDT, CDR2 YNNKEL (reference sequence). Here the CDR3 reads CASSQPLAGAHGELFF. The CDR3 bases are TGTGCCAGCAGCCAACCACTAGCGGGAGCCCACGGGGAGCTGTTTTTT.

The rearrangement joins TRBV5-1 to TRBJ2-5; TRBD2 matches 11 bases. This CDR3 is built from 16 residues. Trimming removed 2 bases from V and 4 bases from J; junction bases left unmatched: 7. Germline V gives CDR1 SGHRS, CDR2 YFSETQ. Here the CDR3 DNA reads TGCGCCAGCAGCTTTCGTAGCGGGAGGGCCGTAGAGACCCAGTACTTC. Amino acids: CASSFRSGRAVETQYF.

V is TRBV24-1 and J is TRBJ2-1; TRBD1 matches at 9 bases. Germline V gene sequence: CDR1 KGHDR, CDR2 SFDVKD. V was pared by 9 bases and J by 3 bases, with 2 bases of the junction left unmatched. This CDR3 has 13 residues. CDR3 bases: TGTGCCACCCGGGACAGGGTCTACAATGAGCAGTTCTTC. Protein: CATRDRVYNEQFF.

This rearrangement joins TRBV24-1 to TRBJ2-1; D uncertain. Between the trimmed V and J ends, which lost 4 bases and 4 bases, there was a span of 7 bases. The CDR3 loop spans 13 amino acids. Germline CDR1 reads KGHDR; CDR2 reads SFDVKD. The chain's CDR3 is CATSEKQYNEQFF. The CDR3 DNA follows: TGTGCCACCAGTGAAAAACAGTACAATGAGCAGTTCTTC.

J is TRBJ2-5 and V is TRBV3-1 (or the pseudogene TRBV3-2), with D possibly TRBD1 on 7 matching bases. The CDR3 has 18 amino acids. V was trimmed by 5 bases and J by 1 base, leaving 23 bases between them. Germline V gene sequence: CDR1 LGHDT, CDR2 YNNKEL (reference sequence). CDR3 amino acids: CASSTPWGQRVSQETQYF. The CDR3 DNA reads as TGTGCCAGCAGCACCCCTTGGGGACAGCGGGTTAGCCAAGAGACCCAGTACTTC.

The chain is built from TRBV10-2 and TRBJ2-5, with 9 bases lining up with TRBD2. The length of the CDR3 is 15 residues. Germline V gives CDR1 WSHSY, CDR2 SAAADI. Trimming removed 0 bases from V and 2 bases from J; junction bases left unmatched: 1. The CDR3 sequence is CASSESLAGQETQYF. The CDR3 coding sequence is TGCGCCAGCAGTGAGTCTCTAGCGGGACAAGAGACCCAGTACTTC.

The rearrangement links TRBV30 to TRBJ2-1; 10 positions agree with TRBD1. In germline, CDR1 is GTSNPN, CDR2 SVGIG (reference sequence). J gave up 13 bases and V 3 bases, and 6 bases lay outside the gene matches. The CDR3 sequence is 12 residues long. The CDR3 DNA reads as TGTGCCTGGAGGTATGGACAGGGGGGACAGTTCTTC. Residues: CAWRYGQGGQFF.

A single count supports this clone. This chain links TRBV4-1 with TRBJ2-5; tentatively, D is TRBD2 (6 bases). Germline V CDR1 and CDR2: MGHRA, YSYEKL. The CDR3 is 14 residues long. V lost 4 bases and J lost 5, with 14 bases in between. The CDR3 reads CASSLRGGGETQYF. The CDR3 DNA is TGCGCCAGCAGCCTACGGGGAGGAGGGGAGACCCAGTACTTC.

The chain recombines TRBV27 with TRBJ2-5, with D possibly matching TRBD2 (5 bases). Trimming removed 3 bases from V and 7 bases from J, with 12 bases in between. Germline lookup yields CDR1 MNHEY and CDR2 SMNVEV (reference sequence). The CDR3 is made up of 13 amino acids. The CDR3 region has the DNA TGTGCCAGCAGTTTGGGTTCTGCGGGGACCCAGTACTTC. Its protein is CASSLGSAGTQYF.

V is TRBV5-1 and J is TRBJ2-7, with D possibly matching TRBD2 (6 bases). Trimming removed 7 bases from V and 1 base from J, with 15 bases in between. This CDR3 comprises 14 residues. From germline, CDR1 is SGHRS and CDR2 YFSETQ. DNA for the CDR3: TGCGCCAGCGGCCAAATGGCGGGATCCTACGAGCAGTACTTC. It specifies CASGQMAGSYEQYF.

The chain uses TRBV3-1 (or the pseudogene TRBV3-2) and TRBJ2-3; the D gene is possibly TRBD2 (6 bases). The V gene lost 5 bases and the J gene lost 0 bases, with 9 bases spanning the gap. The CDR3 covers 14 residues. CDR1 and CDR2 (germline): LGHDT, YNNKEL (reference sequence). The CDR3 loop is CASSRSGSTDTQYF. The CDR3 DNA is TGTGCCAGCAGCAGAAGCGGGAGCACAGATACGCAGTATTTT.

The rearrangement uses TRBV19 and TRBJ2-1; 10 bases match TRBD2. Losses at the gene ends were 7 bases for V and 2 bases for J; bases not matched to a gene: 8. CDR1 and CDR2 from the germline V gene are LNHDA and SQIVND (reference sequence). This CDR3 is built from 16 residues. CDR3 amino acids: CASTYSGRKAYNEQFF. CDR3 nucleotide sequence: TGTGCCAGTACATATAGCGGGAGGAAAGCCTACAATGAGCAGTTCTTC. Looking up the rest from reference TRBV19 and TRBJ2-1 gives the full variable domain: DGGITQSPKYLFRKEGQNVTLSCEQNLNHDAMYWYRQDPGQGLRLIYYSQIVNDFQKGDIAEGYSVSREKKESFPLTVTSAQKNPTAFYLCASTYSGRKAYNEQFFGPGTRLTVL.

With respect to this clone: The limits of the CDR3 on the DNA are not certain, so only TCRdb's listed CDR3 is given. J is TRBJ2-7 and V is TRBV27; TRBD2, the table's D call, lacks a check against the DNA. CDR1 is MNHEY and CDR2 is SMNVEV in the germline V gene (reference sequence). Ends included, the CDR3 has 11 residues. CDR3 residues: CASSTSYEQYF.

The V and J genes are TRBV25-1 and TRBJ2-7; TRBD1 matches at 7 bases. The trim removed 6 bases at V and 3 bases at J, leaving 2 bases unmatched. Germline assignment: CDR1 MGHDK and CDR2 SYGVNS. The CDR3 sequence is 12 residues long. CDR3 nucleotide sequence: TGTGCCAGCAGCGACAGGGTCTACGAGCAGTACTTC. Translating gives CASSDRVYEQYF.

This chain connects TRBV19 to TRBJ2-2, with TRBD1 matching 8 bases. The germline V gene encodes CDR1 LNHDA and CDR2 SQIVND (reference sequence). This CDR3 region has 15 residues. V trimming: 3 bases; J trimming: 7 bases; junction bases outside the gene matches: 7. The CDR3 coding sequence is TGTGCCAGTAGTATGCGACAGGGGATGGGCGGGGAGCTGTTTTTT. Residues: CASSMRQGMGGELFF.

V is TRBV7-8 and J is TRBJ1-1; possibly TRBD1 for D (6 bases). The CDR3 loop spans 13 amino acids. Germline V lookup: CDR1 SGHVS, CDR2 FQNEAQ. The germline V and J ends were trimmed by 1 base and 8 bases, with 11 bases remaining between them. CDR3 in DNA: TGTGCCAGCAGCTTAGTTAAGGGGACAGAAGCTTTCTTT. Its translation: CASSLVKGTEAFF.

This chain links TRBV4-3 with TRBJ2-3; 9 nucleotides agree with TRBD1. V was pared by 4 bases and J by 5 bases, with 7 bases of the junction left unmatched. CDR1 is LGHNA, CDR2 YSLEER, per germline. The CDR3 is 15 amino acids. CDR3 sequence: CASSPRDRVLDTQYF. CDR3 DNA: TGCGCCAGCAGCCCCCGGGACAGGGTTTTAGATACGCAGTATTTT.